This TCR beta chain was retrieved from a study of monozygotic twins with cystic fibrosis. General study points: V usage most resembled the co-twin in 13 of 16 pairs. Low clonality (median around 0.0096) suggested a mostly naive repertoire.

V lost 1 base, J lost 5 bases, and 9 bases lay in between. The germline gives CDR1 LNHNV, CDR2 YYDKDF (reference sequence). This CDR3 is 13 amino acids long. Concerning this clone: Its antigen is unidentified.

The protocol was immunoSEQ multiplex PCR, while the TCRdb copy is restricted to in-frame clones and leaves out a portion. The sample records around 25,000 clones, 75% to 95% being singletons. This chain joins TRBV15 and TRBJ2-7; weak D call: TRBD1 (5 bases). What was sequenced was blood. This clonotype originated in a girl aged 2-10 years with cystic fibrosis. The CDR3 sequence: CATSRAGNDEQYF. The CDR3 region has the DNA TGTGCCACCAGCAGAGCAGGGAACGACGAGCAGTACTTC.